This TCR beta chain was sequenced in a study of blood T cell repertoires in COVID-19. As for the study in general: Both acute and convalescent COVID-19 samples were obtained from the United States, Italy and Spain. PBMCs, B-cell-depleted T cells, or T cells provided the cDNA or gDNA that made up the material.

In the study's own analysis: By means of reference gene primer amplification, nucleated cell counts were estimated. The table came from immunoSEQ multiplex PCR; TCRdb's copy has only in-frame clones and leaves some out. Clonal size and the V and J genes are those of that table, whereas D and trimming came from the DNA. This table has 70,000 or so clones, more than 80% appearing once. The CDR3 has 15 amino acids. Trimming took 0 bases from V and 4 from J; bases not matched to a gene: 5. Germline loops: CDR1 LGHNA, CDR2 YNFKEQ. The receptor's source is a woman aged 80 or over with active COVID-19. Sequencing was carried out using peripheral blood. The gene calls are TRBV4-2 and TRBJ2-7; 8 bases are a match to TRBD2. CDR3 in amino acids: CASSQEREGHYEQYF. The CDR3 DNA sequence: TGTGCCAGCAGCCAAGAACGGGAGGGCCATTACGAGCAGTACTTC.